The clone carrying this TCR beta chain was recorded once. Its antigen remains unidentified. This sample was included in a study of graft-versus-host responses after intestinal transplantation. Study-level information: The transplants performed in recipients were multivisceral, liver-intestinal, or isolated intestinal.

The germline V gene has CDR1 SGHRS and CDR2 YFSETQ. V lost 2 bases and J 2 bases, leaving 11 bases between the germline ends. This CDR3 comprises 15 residues. Measured with immunoSEQ multiplex PCR; TCRdb has only the in-frame clones, and not every one. The sample holds some 100,000 clones; 85% to 95% are singletons and the top ten take over 0.06%. The TCR was taken from a human donor who was the organ donor for an intestinal transplant. This chain joins TRBV5-1 and TRBJ1-3; possibly TRBD1 for D (5 bases). Here the sequenced sample was unstimulated CD8+ T cells sorted from spleen or lymph node cells, taken before transplant. The CDR3 is CASSLAGRPGNTIYF. DNA for the CDR3: TGCGCCAGCAGCTTAGCAGGGCGGCCTGGAAACACCATATATTTT.